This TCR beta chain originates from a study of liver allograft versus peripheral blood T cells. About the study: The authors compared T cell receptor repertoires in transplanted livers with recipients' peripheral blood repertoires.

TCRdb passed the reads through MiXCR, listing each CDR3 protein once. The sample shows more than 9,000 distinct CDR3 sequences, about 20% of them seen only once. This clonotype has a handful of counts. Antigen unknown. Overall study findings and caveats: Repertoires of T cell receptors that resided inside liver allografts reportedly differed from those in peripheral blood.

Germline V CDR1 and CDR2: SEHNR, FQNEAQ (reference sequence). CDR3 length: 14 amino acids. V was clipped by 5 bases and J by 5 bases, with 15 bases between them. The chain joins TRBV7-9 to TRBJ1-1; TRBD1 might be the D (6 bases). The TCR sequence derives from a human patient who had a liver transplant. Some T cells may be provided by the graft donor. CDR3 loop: CASSPVGGKTEAFF. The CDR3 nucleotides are TGTGCCAGCAGCCCTGTTGGGGGCAAAACTGAAGCTTTCTTT.